These 21 T cell receptor beta chains were sequenced from one sample in a study of OX40 agonist ivuxolimab in advanced cancers. Method: immunoSEQ multiplex PCR; TCRdb's copy keeps in-frame clones and lacks some. The sample shows about 150,000 clones, about 93% of them seen only once. This sample comprised CD4+ or CD8+ T cells sorted from blood, obtained in a trial of the OX40 agonist ivuxolimab. These receptors were taken from an adult with an advanced solid tumor such as melanoma, head and neck, liver or kidney cancer.

V gene TRBV18 combines with J gene TRBJ1-3, with TRBD1 matching over 7 bases. CDR1 KGHSH and CDR2 LQKENI come from the germline V gene. J lost 3 bases, V lost 3 bases, and 8 bases had no gene match. This CDR3 region has 16 residues. CDR3 sequence reads: CASSPIDRDGGNTIYF. CDR3 bases: TGTGCCAGCTCACCCATCGACAGGGATGGTGGAAACACCATATATTTT. Filled out from reference TRBV18 and TRBJ1-3, the complete variable domain reads NAGVMQNPRHLVRRRGQEARLRCSPMKGHSHVYWYRQLPEEGLKFMVYLQKENIIDESGMPKERFSAEFPKEGPSILRIQQVVRGDSAAYFCASSPIDRDGGNTIYFGEGSWLTVV.

The chain uses TRBV7-9 and TRBJ2-1; perhaps D is TRBD1 or TRBD2 (6 bases each). Germline assignment: CDR1 SEHNR and CDR2 FQNEAQ (reference sequence). CDR3 length equals 15 residues. V was pared by 2 bases and J by 7 bases, with 15 bases between. The CDR3 DNA sequence: TGTGCCAGCAGCTTAAGGGGGGCTAGCGAGAATGAGCAGTTCTTC. Translated: CASSLRGASENEQFF.

The genes are TRBV28 and TRBJ2-7, with no clear D. This CDR3 region has 12 residues. V lost 5 bases to trimming and J lost 3 bases, with 8 bases between them. Germline assignment: CDR1 MDHEN and CDR2 SYDVKM. This chain's CDR3 is CASSEVFYEQYF. In DNA form, the CDR3 reads TGTGCCAGCAGTGAGGTGTTCTACGAGCAGTACTTC.

The chain joins TRBV2 to TRBJ1-1; weak D call: TRBD1 (5 bases). Germline lookup yields CDR1 SNHLY and CDR2 FYNNEI. V was trimmed by 8 bases and J by 2 bases, leaving 12 bases between them. The CDR3 covers 13 residues. Here the CDR3 reads CASRQRFNTEAFF. CDR3 DNA: TGTGCCAGCCGACAGAGGTTTAACACTGAAGCTTTCTTT.

V and J are TRBV7-6 and TRBJ1-1; possibly TRBD1 for D (5 bases). Trimming shortened V by 4 bases and J by 4 bases, and 13 bases separated the two germline ends. Germline lookup yields CDR1 SGHVS and CDR2 FNYEAQ. This CDR3 contains 14 residues. CDR3 protein: CASSSPPGVTEAFF. CDR3 coding DNA: TGTGCCAGCAGCTCCCCCCCGGGGGTCACTGAAGCTTTCTTT.

This chain connects TRBV18 to TRBJ1-2; D is unclear. The CDR3 has 13 residues. Trimming left V 0 bases short and J 9 bases short, with 11 bases between. Germline V gives CDR1 KGHSH, CDR2 LQKENI. For the CDR3, the DNA is TGTGCCAGCTCACCACCGGCAGGCTCGAGCTACACCTTC. Translation gives CASSPPAGSSYTF.

To note about this clone: This CDR3 is also generated by other DNA sequences in the sample. CDR3 DNA sequence: TGTGCCAGCAGCCTGGACGGGAACTATGGCTACACCTTC. Residues: CASSLDGNYGYTF. The chain couples TRBV7-2 to TRBJ1-2; D gene uncertain. Trimming took off 5 bases at V and 2 bases at J, with 9 bases between the two ends. Germline CDR1 SGHTA, CDR2 FQGNSA. This CDR3 region has 13 residues.

The rearrangement joins TRBV6-5 to TRBJ1-1, with 9 bases fitting TRBD1. Germline values: CDR1 MNHEY, CDR2 SVGAGI. The CDR3 extends over 14 amino acids. The trim removed 5 bases at V and 5 bases at J, leaving 6 bases unmatched. CDR3 coding DNA: TGTGCCAGCAGTGTAACAGGGGGCCCGACTGAAGCTTTCTTT. Its protein product is CASSVTGGPTEAFF.

The rearrangement links TRBV6-6 to TRBJ1-1; the D gene is possibly TRBD1 (5 bases). V shed 5 bases and J shed 11 bases, with 24 bases lying between them. Germline CDR1 and CDR2: MNHNY and SVGAGI (reference sequence). The CDR3 totals 15 residues. The CDR3 bases are TGTGCCAGCAGTCCCCTCGTACCAAGGGGCGGTCGGGCTTTCTTT. Translating it yields CASSPLVPRGGRAFF.

This clone has a handful of counts. The chain has TRBV29-1 and TRBJ2-3; TRBD2 matches 11 bases. Germline V lookup: CDR1 SQVTM, CDR2 ANQGSEA. J was trimmed by 4 bases and V by 7 bases; bases with no gene match: 4. The CDR3 extends over 13 amino acids. The CDR3 reads CSGGLAVADTQYF. The CDR3 DNA reads as TGCAGCGGGGGACTAGCGGTGGCAGATACGCAGTATTTT.

Worth noting for this clone: Other nucleotide sequences in the sample specify the same CDR3. The chain has TRBV5-6 and TRBJ1-2, with 7 bases aligning to TRBD1. The CDR3 is made up of 13 amino acids. Trimming took 4 bases from V and 8 from J; bases not matched to a gene: 8. Germline CDR1 reads SGHDT; CDR2 reads YYEEEE. The CDR3 region has the DNA TGTGCCAGCAGCATCGCAGGGGGGCGGGGCTACACCTTC. The encoded protein is CASSIAGGRGYTF.

Details on this clone: The junction departs from the called germline gene at one end, perhaps through a read error. The chain uses TRBV5-3 and TRBJ2-5; TRBD1 matches at 10 bases. TRBV5-3 is labeled an ORF, and its function is uncertain. The CDR3 is 15 amino acids. The CDR3, as DNA: TGTGCCAGCAGCTTGGCCGTGGGACAGGGGGAGACCCAGTACTTC. It specifies CASSLAVGQGETQYF.

The chain uses TRBV7-2 and TRBJ1-1; D gene unclear. V was shortened by 1 base and J by 1 base, with 13 bases between the two germline ends. The germline CDR1 and CDR2 sequences are SGHTA and FQGNSA. The CDR3 extends over 16 amino acids. CDR3 protein: CASSLENAGSNTEAFF. CDR3 DNA: TGTGCCAGCAGCTTAGAAAATGCAGGATCGAACACTGAAGCTTTCTTT.

The chain links TRBV5-1 to TRBJ1-1; 7 nucleotides align to TRBD1. CDR3 size: 14 residues. The ends lost 3 bases at V and 0 bases at J; junction bases unmatched: 2. Germline CDR1 reads SGHRS; CDR2 reads YFSETQ. The CDR3 DNA reads as TGCGCCAGCAGCTCGGACAGGATGAACACTGAAGCTTTCTTT. Its translation is CASSSDRMNTEAFF.

This chain uses TRBV19 with TRBJ2-3; weak D call: TRBD1 (7 bases). V was trimmed by 2 bases and J by 2 bases, leaving 14 bases between them. The length of the CDR3 is 16 residues. Germline CDR1 LNHDA, CDR2 SQIVND (reference sequence). The CDR3 protein is CASSIRAGGYTDTQYF. The CDR3 region has the DNA TGTGCCAGTAGTATAAGGGCAGGGGGGTACACAGATACGCAGTATTTT.

The rearrangement uses TRBV9 and TRBJ2-5; D gene uncertain. The V and J ends lost 0 bases and 5 bases respectively, with 5 bases between them. CDR3 size: 12 residues. Germline loops: CDR1 SGDLS, CDR2 YYNGEE. As DNA, the CDR3 is TGTGCCAGCAGCGTAGGTGAGGAGACCCAGTACTTC. Translation gives CASSVGEETQYF. The full variable domain, rest sourced from reference TRBV9 and TRBJ2-5, is DSGVTQTPKHLITATGQRVTLRCSPRSGDLSVYWYQQSLDQGLQFLIQYYNGEERAKGNILERFSAQQFPDLHSELNLSSLELGDSALYFCASSVGEETQYFGPGTRLLVL.

The chain uses TRBV2 and TRBJ1-2, with D perhaps matching TRBD1 (6 bases). The CDR3 spans 15 residues. V was trimmed by 3 bases and J by 2 bases, leaving 13 bases between them. Germline V gives CDR1 SNHLY, CDR2 FYNNEI. CDR3 nucleotide sequence: TGTGCCAGCAGTGAGAGGCAGGGGCCGAACTATGGCTACACCTTC. Translation gives CASSERQGPNYGYTF.

The chain is built from TRBV15 and TRBJ2-7, with D possibly matching TRBD2 (7 bases). With 1 base removed from V and 3 bases from J, the gap between germline ends came to 16 bases. Looked up from germline, CDR1 is LNHNV and CDR2 is YYDKDF (reference sequence). This CDR3 has 16 residues. In DNA form, the CDR3 reads TGTGCCACCAGCAGAGGCGCGCGGGGGCAGTTCTACGAGCAGTACTTC. This codes for CATSRGARGQFYEQYF.

The sample holds one count of this clone. The chain employs TRBV7-8 and TRBJ1-4; perhaps TRBD1 as D (5 bases). The CDR3 spans 15 residues. V was pared by 1 base and J by 8 bases, with 14 bases between. CDR1 is SGHVS, CDR2 FQNEAQ, per germline. CDR3 bases: TGTGCCAGCAGCTTAGAAGGCAGGGTAGGAGAAAAACTGTTTTTT. Translated: CASSLEGRVGEKLFF.

The chain carries TRBV6-5 and TRBJ1-2, with D possibly TRBD1 on 5 matching bases. V lost 4 bases and J lost 8, with 17 bases in between. Per the germline V gene, CDR1 is MNHEY and CDR2 is SVGAGI. This CDR3 spans 14 amino acids. Here the CDR3 reads CASSSPFEGQGYTF. The CDR3 nucleotides are TGTGCCAGCAGTTCCCCGTTTGAGGGGCAGGGCTACACCTTC.

In nucleotides, the CDR3 is TGCAGCGCCCGGAGGGGTTCCCACAATGAGCAGTTCTTC. Translation: CSARRGSHNEQFF. The chain carries TRBV29-1 and TRBJ2-1; a weak D match, TRBD2 (6 bases). In germline, CDR1 is SQVTM, CDR2 ANQGSEA. This CDR3 contains 13 residues. The V and J ends lost 7 bases and 5 bases respectively, with 15 bases between them.